A selection of T cell receptor beta chains follows, all from one sample in a study of blood T cell repertoires in COVID-19. Assay: immunoSEQ multiplex PCR; the TCRdb copy retains only in-frame clones and omits some. The repertoire holds hundreds of thousands of clones, with roughly 89% as singletons. Material for sequencing was PBMCs or T cells enriched from blood (not recorded which). These receptors were collected from a woman under 40 who had recovered from COVID-19. Both conserved end residues are part of each CDR3. A D gene is named only where the DNA matches it firmly. Not all rows give a size; the values are once, few, many and, for expanded clones, a class.

>TRBJ2-1|TRBD2|TRBV3-1/TRBV3-2|-
TGTGCCAGCAGCCCCGGGACTAGCGGGTACAATGAGCAGTTCTTC
CASSPGTSGYNEQFF
>TRBJ1-5|TRBD1|TRBV15|-
TGTGCCACCAGACCCGACTTCAGGGGGGATCAGCCCCAGCATTTT
CATRPDFRGDQPQHF
>TRBJ1-5|-|TRBV6-2/TRBV6-3|once
TGTGCCAGCACCCCGGGTCGTGTCAGGGGAGTCGGGAGCAATCAGCCCCAGCATTTT
CASTPGRVRGVGSNQPQHF
>TRBJ1-1|TRBD1|TRBV18|-
TGTGCCAGCTCACCACCGGTTTCGGGACAGCAAGCTTTCTTT
CASSPPVSGQQAFF
>TRBJ2-4|-|TRBV28|-
TGTGCCAGCAGTTTGTCCGGGGTAGCCAAAAACATTCAGTACTTC
CASSLSGVAKNIQYF
>TRBJ2-1|-|TRBV19|-
TGTGCCAGTAGTATGTCTTTAAGGGGATACCACAATGAGCAGTTCTTC
CASSMSLRGYHNEQFF
>TRBJ1-1|-|TRBV10-3|-
TGTGCCATTCTGAGCGGGCAGGATGAAGCTTTCTTT
CAILSGQDEAFF
>TRBJ1-1|-|TRBV13|-
TGTGCCAGCAGGCCTCTCCTCTCAATCGCCGGCACTGAAGCTTTCTTT
CASRPLLSIAGTEAFF
>TRBJ2-3|-|TRBV3-1/TRBV3-2|-
TGTGCCAGCAGCCGCGGAGGAAGCACAGATACGCAGTATTTT
CASSRGGSTDTQYF
>TRBJ1-3|TRBD1|TRBV27|-
TGTGCCAGCAGTTACAGGGGAGGCGGAAACACCATATATTTT
CASSYRGGGNTIYF
>TRBJ2-1|TRBD2|TRBV11-2|-
TGTGCCACCGGACTAGCGGGGGGCAATGAGCAGTTCTTC
CATGLAGGNEQFF
>TRBJ1-1|-|TRBV5-5|-
TGTGCCAGCAGCTCAAACACTGAAGCTTTCTTT
CASSSNTEAFF
>TRBJ2-1|TRBD2|TRBV5-1|-
TGCGCCAGCAGCCTCTGGACTAGCGGAACTTACAATGAGCAGTTCTTC
CASSLWTSGTYNEQFF
>TRBJ2-7|-|TRBV18|-
TGTGCCAGCTCACCAACCCAGGGCAACTACGAGCAGTACTTC
CASSPTQGNYEQYF
>TRBJ2-2|-|TRBV28|-
TGTGCCAGCAGTTTCGCAGGGGTAGACGGGGAGCTGTTTTTT
CASSFAGVDGELFF
>TRBJ1-5|-|TRBV30|-
TGTGCCTGGAGTTCAGGGTCTAGCAATCAGCCCCAGCATTTT
CAWSSGSSNQPQHF
>TRBJ1-1|-|TRBV2|-
TGTGCCACTAAGGACGTCAACGGGAGGACTGAAGCTTTCTTT
CATKDVNGRTEAFF
>TRBJ2-1|TRBD2|TRBV28|-
TGTGCCAGCAGTTTTGCTCGATTGATGCGCTTCCTAGCGGGAGAAGTTGTCTATGAGCAGTTCTTC
CASSFARLMRFLAGEVVYEQFF
>TRBJ1-1|-|TRBV7-2|few
TGTGCCAGCAGCTTAGATGACAGTACCGCTAGAGCTTTCTTT
CASSLDDSTARAFF
>TRBJ2-1|TRBD2|TRBV7-9|once
TGTGCCACCCGCCGGGGGGACGGGACTGAGCAGTTCTTC
CATRRGDGTEQFF
>TRBJ2-3|TRBD2|TRBV4-1|-
TGCGCCAGCAGCCAAGGGGGTAGCGGGAGGCCCGGGGATACGCAGTATTTT
CASSQGGSGRPGDTQYF
>TRBJ2-2|-|TRBV7-7|-
TGTGCTAGCAGCCCCGCCGGTACGAACACCGGGGAGCTGTTTTTT
CASSPAGTNTGELFF
>TRBJ1-4|-|TRBV3-1/TRBV3-2|-
TGTGCCAGCAGCCAAGATAGTTATCGAGAGGAAAAACTGTTTTTT
CASSQDSYREEKLFF
>TRBJ1-1|TRBD1|TRBV10-3|few
TGTGCCATCGGGACAGCAAACACTGAAGCTTTCTTT
CAIGTANTEAFF
>TRBJ2-7|TRBD2|TRBV5-1|once
TGCGCCAGCAGCTCCCCCCGGGGGGGAGGGCCCCCCTACGAGCAGTACTTC
CASSSPRGGGPPYEQYF
>TRBJ2-4|-|TRBV2|-
TGTGCCAGCAGGCCCGGACAGGGAGGGGGGGCCAAAAACATTCAGTACTTC
CASRPGQGGGAKNIQYF
>TRBJ1-2|-|TRBV29-1|-
-
CSVGLGANTF
>TRBJ2-5|TRBD2|TRBV5-4|-
TGTGCCAGCAGCTTGGGTAGACCGGGACTAGCGGGAGCGGAGACCCAGTACTTC
CASSLGRPGLAGAETQYF
>TRBJ1-2|-|TRBV14|-
TGTGCCAGCAGCCAAGTCCCGGGCAGGGACTATGGCTACACCTTC
CASSQVPGRDYGYTF
>TRBJ1-5|-|TRBV25-1|-
TGTGCCAGCAGTGAAGGAGGGCAGGGTAATCAGCCCCAGCATTTT
CASSEGGQGNQPQHF
>TRBJ2-7|-|TRBV28|-
TGTGCCAGCAGGATACTTCACGAGCAGTACTTC
CASRILHEQYF
>TRBJ1-1|TRBD1|TRBV6-1|-
TGTGCCAGCAGTGAAATGCAGGGGGTGGGCACTGAAGCTTTCTTT
CASSEMQGVGTEAFF